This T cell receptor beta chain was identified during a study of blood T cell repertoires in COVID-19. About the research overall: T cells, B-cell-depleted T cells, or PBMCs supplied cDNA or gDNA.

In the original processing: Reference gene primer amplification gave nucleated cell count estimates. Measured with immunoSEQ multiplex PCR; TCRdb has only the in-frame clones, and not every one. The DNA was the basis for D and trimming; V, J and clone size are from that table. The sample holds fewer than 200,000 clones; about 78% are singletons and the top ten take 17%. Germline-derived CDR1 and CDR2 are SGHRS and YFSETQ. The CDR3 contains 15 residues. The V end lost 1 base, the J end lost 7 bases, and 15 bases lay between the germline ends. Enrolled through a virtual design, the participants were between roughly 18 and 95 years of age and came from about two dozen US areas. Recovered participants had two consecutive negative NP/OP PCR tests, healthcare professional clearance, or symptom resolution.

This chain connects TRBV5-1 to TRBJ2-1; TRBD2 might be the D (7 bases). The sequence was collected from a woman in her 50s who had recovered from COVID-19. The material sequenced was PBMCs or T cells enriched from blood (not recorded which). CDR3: CASSLRGGPENEQFF. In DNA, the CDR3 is TGCGCCAGCAGCTTGCGCGGGGGCCCAGAGAATGAGCAGTTCTTC.